This entry lists 20 T cell receptor beta chains sequenced from one sample in a study of CD8+ T cells in alopecia areata. RNA was isolated and reverse transcribed to cDNA, the sequencing template. Sequencing was performed with immunoSEQ multiplex PCR; in TCRdb, only in-frame clones are kept and a portion is missing. This table holds 130,000 to 150,000 clones, 82% found once. Treatment defined: oral pan-JAK inhibitor, 5-10 mg twice daily. The sequenced sample was CD8+ T cells sorted from blood, obtained at week 4, from a patient treated with tofacitinib. The receptors were sampled from a human donor with alopecia areata.

The chain employs TRBV7-9 and TRBJ2-3; 12 bases fit TRBD2. The V and J ends lost 5 bases and 0 bases, in that order; junction bases with no gene match: 9. Germline V lookup: CDR1 SEHNR, CDR2 FQNEAQ (reference sequence). CDR3 size: 18 residues. CDR3 in DNA: TGTGCCAGCAGCGAGACTAGCGGGGGAGCCAGGAGCACAGATACGCAGTATTTT. It specifies CASSETSGGARSTDTQYF.

The chain joins TRBV27 to TRBJ1-5, with D maybe TRBD1 (5 bases). Trimming removed 6 bases from V and 0 bases from J, with 9 bases in between. Germline lookup yields CDR1 MNHEY and CDR2 SMNVEV (reference sequence). This CDR3 is built from 14 residues. CDR3 DNA: TGTGCCAGCAGGAAAGGGGTTAGCAATCAGCCCCAGCATTTT. Translation gives CASRKGVSNQPQHF.

This clone came up once. The chain joins TRBV7-9 to TRBJ2-7; D is unresolved. Deletions cut 5 bases from V and 0 bases from J, with 14 bases between. Per the germline V gene, CDR1 is SEHNR and CDR2 is FQNEAQ (reference sequence). This CDR3 is built from 15 residues. CDR3 in amino acids: CASSPKDGPSYEQYF. CDR3 nucleotide sequence: TGTGCCAGCAGCCCTAAGGACGGTCCCTCCTACGAGCAGTACTTC.

The chain employs TRBV4-1 and TRBJ2-5; D is ambiguous. Germline-derived CDR1 and CDR2 are MGHRA and YSYEKL. The ends were cut back, 0 bases at V and 3 bases at J, with 11 bases in the middle. The CDR3 runs 15 residues. The CDR3 here is CASSQDQNSKETQYF. The CDR3 region has the DNA TGCGCCAGCAGCCAAGACCAGAACAGCAAAGAGACCCAGTACTTC.

The chain employs TRBV6-5 and TRBJ2-4, with D possibly being TRBD1 (5 bases). Germline values: CDR1 MNHEY, CDR2 SVGAGI. Trimming took off 7 bases at V and 3 bases at J, with 16 bases between the two ends. CDR3 length equals 15 residues. Here the CDR3 reads CASNLQGIGKNIQYF. Here the CDR3 DNA reads TGTGCCAGCAACCTTCAGGGTATTGGCAAAAACATTCAGTACTTC.

The V gene is TRBV4-1, the J gene TRBJ2-1; 10 bases are shared with TRBD1. Germline V gene data show CDR1 as MGHRA and CDR2 as YSYEKL. The CDR3 is 16 residues long. With V trimmed by 5 bases and J by 8 bases, 12 bases remained unmatched. The CDR3 sequence is CASSSSAGTGEDEQFF. For the CDR3, the DNA is TGCGCCAGCAGCTCGTCTGCCGGGACAGGGGAGGATGAGCAGTTCTTC.

This clone appeared a single time. The chain joins TRBV7-2 to TRBJ2-5, with 8 bases that match TRBD1. Germline V CDR1 and CDR2: SGHTA, FQGNSA. Unmatched junction bases numbered 2, after V lost 3 bases and J lost 2 bases. CDR3 length equals 14 residues. CDR3 region: CASSFRGRQETQYF. In DNA, the CDR3 is TGTGCCAGCAGCTTCAGGGGGCGACAAGAGACCCAGTACTTC.

The gene calls are TRBV10-3 and TRBJ2-3; TRBD1 matches at 9 bases. The V segment lost 4 bases and the J segment 3 bases; nucleotides outside the gene matches: 5. The CDR3 totals 15 residues. CDR1 and CDR2 (germline): ENHRY, SYGVKD. The CDR3 nucleotides read TGTGCCATCAGTGTTAACAGGGGGCTGACAGATACGCAGTATTTT. Translated: CAISVNRGLTDTQYF.

The chain recombines TRBV4-1 with TRBJ1-1, with 8 bases aligning to TRBD1. The CDR3 is made up of 18 amino acids. CDR1 is MGHRA and CDR2 is YSYEKL in the germline V gene. Trimming removed 0 bases from V and 2 bases from J; junction bases left unmatched: 11. In DNA form, the CDR3 reads TGCGCCAGCAGCCAAGACCCCCCGGTTACAGGGGGTAACACTGAAGCTTTCTTT. It encodes CASSQDPPVTGGNTEAFF.

The rearrangement links TRBV11-2 to TRBJ2-1, with 7 bases aligning to TRBD2. Per germline, CDR1 SGHAT and CDR2 FQNNGV. The trim removed 0 bases at V and 4 bases at J, leaving 3 bases unmatched. The CDR3 extends over 15 amino acids. In DNA form, the CDR3 reads TGTGCCAGCAGCTTAGATCGAGCGGGATACAATGAGCAGTTCTTC. As protein: CASSLDRAGYNEQFF.

The chain is built from TRBV4-1 and TRBJ2-5; 7 bases line up with TRBD1. CDR3 size: 14 residues. Unmatched junction bases numbered 0, after V lost 1 base and J lost 1 base. Germline lookup yields CDR1 MGHRA and CDR2 YSYEKL. Written as DNA, the CDR3 is TGCGCCAGCAGCCAAGGGGACAGCCAAGAGACCCAGTACTTC. It yields the protein CASSQGDSQETQYF.

The CDR3 region has the DNA TGCAGCGCCCGACCCCAGGGGACAGGGGATAAAGCTTTCTTT. This gives the protein CSARPQGTGDKAFF. This chain joins TRBV29-1 and TRBJ1-1, with 10 bases that match TRBD1. Germline V CDR1 and CDR2: SQVTM, ANQGSEA. The CDR3 contains 14 residues. Unmatched junction bases numbered 14, after V lost 7 bases and J lost 9 bases.

On this clone itself: At the DNA level, this CDR3 is encoded by other sequences in the same sample as well. The chain combines TRBV4-1 with TRBJ2-7, with TRBD1 identical over 10 bases. From germline, CDR1 is MGHRA and CDR2 YSYEKL. This CDR3 has 14 amino acids. Trimming at V came to 4 bases and at J to 2 bases, leaving 2 bases not matched to a gene. The CDR3 region is CASSPGQGAYEQYF. The CDR3 DNA is TGCGCCAGCAGCCCCGGACAGGGGGCCTACGAGCAGTACTTC.

The genes are TRBV4-1 and TRBJ2-3, with D perhaps matching TRBD2 (5 bases). With 0 bases removed from V and 7 bases from J, the gap between germline ends came to 11 bases. Per germline, CDR1 MGHRA and CDR2 YSYEKL. The CDR3 sequence is 14 residues long. CDR3 residues: CASSQEPTRHTQYF. DNA of the CDR3: TGCGCCAGCAGCCAAGAACCCACTAGACATACGCAGTATTTT.

The genes are TRBV29-1 and TRBJ2-5; D might be TRBD2 (6 bases). Germline V CDR1 and CDR2: SQVTM, ANQGSEA. V gave up 4 bases and J gave up 5 bases, with 11 bases separating them. This CDR3 is built from 12 residues. CDR3 loop: CSVGMAGETQYF. CDR3 DNA sequence: TGCAGCGTTGGTATGGCGGGGGAGACCCAGTACTTC.

The rearrangement uses TRBV5-4 and TRBJ2-5; D is ambiguous. The CDR3 extends over 15 amino acids. The V gene's germline CDR1 is SGHNT and CDR2 YYREEE (reference sequence). The ends were cut back, 1 base at V and 2 bases at J, with 12 bases in the middle. CDR3: CASSLSFTPQETQYF. CDR3 nucleotide sequence: TGTGCCAGCAGCTTGTCGTTCACACCACAAGAGACCCAGTACTTC.

The count of this clone is one. The chain couples TRBV18 to TRBJ2-5, with TRBD2 as a possible D gene (6 bases). The CDR3 has 15 amino acids. CDR1 is KGHSH and CDR2 is LQKENI in the germline V gene. Trimming cost V 0 bases and J 4 bases, with 12 bases left between them. The CDR3 region has the DNA TGTGCCAGCTCACCACCTAGCGGACCGCGAGAGACCCAGTACTTC. Its protein product is CASSPPSGPRETQYF.

This clone was recorded only once. The chain combines TRBV5-4 with TRBJ2-7; 7 bases line up with TRBD1. The CDR3 has 14 residues. Germline V gene lookup returns CDR1 SGHNT and CDR2 YYREEE (reference sequence). V lost 4 bases and J lost 4; bases outside the gene matches: 8. The CDR3 DNA reads TGTGCCAGCAGCCCCGACCCGGGACAGTACGAGCAGTACTTC. Amino acid sequence: CASSPDPGQYEQYF.

The rearrangement uses TRBV7-2 and TRBJ2-7; D uncertain. Trimming pared 2 bases from V and 3 bases from J, leaving 8 bases between. The CDR3 has 13 residues. The germline V gene has CDR1 SGHTA and CDR2 FQGNSA. CDR3 nucleotides: TGTGCCAGCAGCTTATTGACTCTCTACGAGCAGTACTTC. Its protein product is CASSLLTLYEQYF.

J is TRBJ2-5 and V is TRBV25-1; D call uncertain. The CDR3 length is 13 residues. V was cut by 1 base and J by 4 bases, with 7 bases left in between. Per germline, CDR1 MGHDK and CDR2 SYGVNS. The CDR3 region has the DNA TGTGCCAGCAGTGAATTAGGCCGAGAGACCCAGTACTTC. The encoded protein is CASSELGRETQYF.